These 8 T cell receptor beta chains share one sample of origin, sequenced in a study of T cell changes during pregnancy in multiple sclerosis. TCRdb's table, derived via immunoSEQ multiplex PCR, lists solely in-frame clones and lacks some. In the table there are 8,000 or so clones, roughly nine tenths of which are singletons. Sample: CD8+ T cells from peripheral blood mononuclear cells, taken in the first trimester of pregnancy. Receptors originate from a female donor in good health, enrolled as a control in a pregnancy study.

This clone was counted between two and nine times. The CDR3: CASSPWTGYNEQFF. The CDR3 bases are TGTGCCAGCAGTCCCTGGACAGGGTACAATGAGCAGTTCTTC. The chain couples TRBV6-4 to TRBJ2-1, with 8 nucleotides matching TRBD1. The CDR3 extends over 14 amino acids. Per germline, CDR1 MRHNA and CDR2 SNTAGT. Trimming at V came to 5 bases and at J to 4 bases, leaving 4 bases not matched to a gene.

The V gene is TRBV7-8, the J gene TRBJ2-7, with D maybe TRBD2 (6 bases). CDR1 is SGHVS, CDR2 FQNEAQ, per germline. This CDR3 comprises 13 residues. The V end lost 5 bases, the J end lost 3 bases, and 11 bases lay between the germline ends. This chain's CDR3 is CASSRGSYYEQYF. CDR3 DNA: TGTGCCAGCAGCCGGGGGTCCTACTACGAGCAGTACTTC.

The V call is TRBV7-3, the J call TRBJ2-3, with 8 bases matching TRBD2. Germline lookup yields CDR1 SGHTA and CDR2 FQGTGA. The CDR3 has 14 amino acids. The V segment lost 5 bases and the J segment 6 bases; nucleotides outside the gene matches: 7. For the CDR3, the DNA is TGTGCCAGCAGCCCACTGACTAGCGCGGATACGCAGTATTTT. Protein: CASSPLTSADTQYF.

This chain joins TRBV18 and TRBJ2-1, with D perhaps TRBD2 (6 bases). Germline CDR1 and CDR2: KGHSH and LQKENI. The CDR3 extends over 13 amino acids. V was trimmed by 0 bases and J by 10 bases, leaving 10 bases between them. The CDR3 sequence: CASSPPAGFEQFF. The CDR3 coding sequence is TGTGCCAGCTCACCACCGGCGGGGTTCGAGCAGTTCTTC.

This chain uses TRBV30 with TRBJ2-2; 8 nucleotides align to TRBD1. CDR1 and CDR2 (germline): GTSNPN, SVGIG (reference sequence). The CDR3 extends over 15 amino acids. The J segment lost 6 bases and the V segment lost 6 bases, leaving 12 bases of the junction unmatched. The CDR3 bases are TGTGCCTGCCCCGGTTGGACAGGGCTTTCCGGGGAGCTGTTTTTT. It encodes CACPGWTGLSGELFF.

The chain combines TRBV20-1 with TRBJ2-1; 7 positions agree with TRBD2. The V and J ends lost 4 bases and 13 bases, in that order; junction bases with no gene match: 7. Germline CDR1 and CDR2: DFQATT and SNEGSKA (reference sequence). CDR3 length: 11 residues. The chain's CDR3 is CSATGGGPQFF. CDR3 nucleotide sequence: TGCAGTGCTACGGGGGGAGGGCCCCAGTTCTTC.

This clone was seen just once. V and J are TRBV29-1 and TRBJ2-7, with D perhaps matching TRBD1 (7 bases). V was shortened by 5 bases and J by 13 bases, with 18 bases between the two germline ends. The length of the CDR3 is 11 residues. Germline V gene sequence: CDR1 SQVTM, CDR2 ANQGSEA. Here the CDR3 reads CSVLQGGWTYF. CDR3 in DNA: TGCAGCGTTCTGCAGGGGGGATGGACTTACTTC.

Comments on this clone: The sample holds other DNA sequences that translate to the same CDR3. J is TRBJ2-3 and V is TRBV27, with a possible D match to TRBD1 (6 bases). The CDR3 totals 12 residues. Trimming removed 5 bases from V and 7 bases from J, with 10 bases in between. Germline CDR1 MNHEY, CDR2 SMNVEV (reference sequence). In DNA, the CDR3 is TGTGCCAGCAGTCTACAGGGAAATACGCAGTATTTT. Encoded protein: CASSLQGNTQYF.